This T cell receptor (beta chain) was identified during a study of blood T cell repertoires in COVID-19. Study summary: COVID-19 samples from acute and convalescent phases originated in the United States, Italy and Spain. T cells, B-cell-depleted T cells, or PBMCs provided the cDNA or gDNA that served as material.

CDR3 length equals 15 residues. Germline CDR1 SGHRS, CDR2 YFSETQ. Trimming took 4 bases from V and 0 from J; bases not matched to a gene: 6. In the study's own analysis: Cell counts per sample came from amplifying reference gene primers. The assay was immunoSEQ multiplex PCR, and TCRdb's table has in-frame clones only and misses some. D and trimming were read from the DNA, whereas the V and J calls and clone size are those reported in that table. The repertoire holds under 200,000 clones, with 85% to 90% as singletons. The TCR sequence derives from a woman aged 70-85 years with acute or convalescent COVID-19. The specimen was peripheral blood. The chain is built from TRBV5-1 and TRBJ2-7; 8 nucleotides agree with TRBD1. CDR3: CASSIGTGVSYEQYF. Written as DNA, the CDR3 is TGCGCCAGCAGCATCGGGACAGGAGTCTCCTACGAGCAGTACTTC.